This TCR beta chain was retrieved from a study of T cell clonality in common variable immunodeficiency. Study conclusions and caveats: Common variable immunodeficiency TCR beta sequences reportedly had fewer deletions and N-nucleotide insertions.

Using immunoSEQ multiplex PCR, the repertoire was profiled, and TCRdb retains in-frame clones only, with some absent. The specimen has roughly 60,000 clones, none found just once. At least ten counts were recorded for this clone. Antigen specificity is unknown. This TCR derives from a person between 18 and 75 years old in good health. What was sequenced was peripheral blood mononuclear cells.

The DNA read from the CDR3 is TGTGCCAGCAGCTCCGCAGGCGAG. It translates to CASSSAGE. The full CDR3 sequence reads CASSSAGEQYF. V usage is TRBV7-9 and J usage is TRBJ2-7; D unresolved. The read finishes 3 residues shy of the CDR3 end, and the germline J gene is used to complete it. This CDR3 has 11 amino acids. Germline-derived CDR1 and CDR2 are SEHNR and FQNEAQ (reference sequence). V lost 4 bases, J lost 6 bases, and 7 bases lay in between.